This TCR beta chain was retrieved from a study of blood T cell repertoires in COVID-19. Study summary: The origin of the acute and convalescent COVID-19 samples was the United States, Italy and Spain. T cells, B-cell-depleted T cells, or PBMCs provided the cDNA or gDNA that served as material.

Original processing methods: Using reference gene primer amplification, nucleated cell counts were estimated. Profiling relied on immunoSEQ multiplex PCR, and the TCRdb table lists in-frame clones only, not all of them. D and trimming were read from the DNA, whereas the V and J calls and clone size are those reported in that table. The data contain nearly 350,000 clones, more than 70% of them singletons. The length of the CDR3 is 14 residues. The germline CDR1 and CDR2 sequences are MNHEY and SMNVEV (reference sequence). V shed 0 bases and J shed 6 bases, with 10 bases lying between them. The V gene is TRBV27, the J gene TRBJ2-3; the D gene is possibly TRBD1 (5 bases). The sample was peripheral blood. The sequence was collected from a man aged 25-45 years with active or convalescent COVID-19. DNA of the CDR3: TGTGCCAGCAGTTTATCGGGGCAGGGTGATACGCAGTATTTT. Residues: CASSLSGQGDTQYF.